This entry features one T cell receptor beta chain sequence. Its target is unknown. The repertoire was sequenced with immunoSEQ multiplex PCR; TCRdb's copy has only in-frame clones and lacks some. The data contain tens of thousands of clones, 74% of them singletons. Healthy controls were blood donor buffy coats. These data are taken from a study of STAT5B mutations in CD4+ large granular lymphocyte leukemia. This CDR3 is 15 amino acids long. V lost 1 base and J lost 3, with 12 bases in between. Germline CDR1 is SGHTA and CDR2 is FQGNSA. Points from the study as a whole: The CD4+ versus CD8+ T-LGLL clonality difference may reflect limited sample size. Patient CD4-sorted repertoires stayed more clonal than healthy ones after leukemic-clone removal.

Sequences were obtained from CD4+ T cells from blood buffy coats. V is TRBV7-2 and J is TRBJ1-1; a possible D gene is TRBD1 (5 bases). This sequence was found in a human donor in good health. CDR3 nucleotides: TGTGCCAGCAGCTTAGGTGGGGCATCGGACACTGAAGCTTTCTTT. Translated, it gives CASSLGGASDTEAFF. Drawing the rest from reference TRBV7-2 and TRBJ1-1, the complete variable domain is GAGVSQSPSNKVTEKGKDVELRCDPISGHTALYWYRQSLGQGLEFLIYFQGNSAPDKSGLPSDRFSAERTGGSVSTLTIQRTQQEDSAVYLCASSLGGASDTEAFFGQGTRLTVV.